This T cell receptor (beta chain) was obtained from a study of control samples from healthy donors and cancer patients. Profiling relied on immunoSEQ multiplex PCR, and the TCRdb table lists in-frame clones only, not all of them. The table includes about 95,000 clones, about 85% detected once. CDR3 length equals 17 residues. V was trimmed by 1 base and J by 2 bases, leaving 16 bases between them. CDR1 and CDR2 (germline): LGHNA, YNFKEQ. The rearrangement joins TRBV4-2 to TRBJ2-3, with D possibly being TRBD2 (5 bases). The sequenced sample consisted of blood. This receptor was obtained from a man younger than 45 in good health. CDR3 nucleotide sequence: TGTGCCAGCAGCCAAGGGTGGGGAGAGGGATACACAGATACGCAGTATTTT. Residues: CASSQGWGEGYTDTQYF.